This T cell receptor beta chain was recorded in a study of long-term antiretroviral therapy in people with HIV. Points on this clone: Its antigen is undetermined.

Whole-study results and caveats: Possibly under older ART regimens, blood was drawn between about 2003 and 2018. Relative to transplant donor controls, diversity remained lower despite increasing after ART.

A minimum of one pre-ART and two post-ART PBMC samples existed for each donor. V gave up 0 bases and J gave up 0 bases, with 15 bases separating them. The length of the CDR3 is 18 residues. Looked up from germline, CDR1 is MGHRA and CDR2 is YSYEKL. Samples were assayed with immunoSEQ v3.0 at survey level. The target of sequencing was 40,000-50,000 T-cell genomes per sample. TCRdb's copy holds only in-frame clones and misses some; the assay was immunoSEQ multiplex PCR. Here the sample spans around 28,000 clones, 80% to 95% being singletons. The source of this sequence is a man younger than 35 with HIV. Sample: unsorted PBMCs, taken 3.1 years after starting antiretroviral therapy. This sequence joins TRBV4-1 and TRBJ2-4; TRBD1 might be the D (7 bases). The CDR3 DNA reads TGCGCCAGCAGCCAAGATGGCGGGGACAGACTAGCCAAAAACATTCAGTACTTC. This codes for CASSQDGGDRLAKNIQYF.